Following are 16 T cell receptor beta chains from one sample sequenced in a study of cytomegalovirus exposure and HLA in healthy donors. PCR was performed using 60 Vbeta and 13 Jbeta primers. TCRdb's copy holds only in-frame clones and misses some; the assay was immunoSEQ multiplex PCR. The repertoire holds about 160,000 clones, with 80% as singletons. Sequencing was carried out using PBMCs. The receptors were sampled from a man aged 18-30 years in good health and CMV-seropositive.

This rearrangement joins TRBV15 to TRBJ1-5, with D possibly being TRBD1 (5 bases). The germline V gene encodes CDR1 LNHNV and CDR2 YYDKDF (reference sequence). V lost 8 bases and J 5 bases, leaving 16 bases between the germline ends. There are 14 residues in the CDR3. CDR3 in DNA: TGTGCCACCGAGGAAAGACAGTCCTATCAGCCCCAGCATTTT. As protein: CATEERQSYQPQHF. Combining the CDR3 with reference TRBV15 and TRBJ1-5 gives the whole variable domain DAMVIQNPRYQVTQFGKPVTLSCSQTLNHNVMYWYQQKSSQAPKLLFHYYDKDFNNEADTPDNFQSRRPNTSFCFLDIRSPGLGDTAMYLCATEERQSYQPQHFGDGTRLSIL.

The rearrangement joins TRBV19 to TRBJ1-4, with TRBD1 identical over 7 bases. Germline loops: CDR1 LNHDA, CDR2 SQIVND (reference sequence). J was trimmed by 7 bases and V by 9 bases; bases with no gene match: 8. There are 13 residues in the CDR3. The DNA for the CDR3 is TGTGCCAGCGCGGGGACAGTCGCTGAAAAACTGTTTTTT. Encoded protein: CASAGTVAEKLFF. Full variable domain (outside the CDR3, taken from reference TRBV19 and TRBJ1-4): DGGITQSPKYLFRKEGQNVTLSCEQNLNHDAMYWYRQDPGQGLRLIYYSQIVNDFQKGDIAEGYSVSREKKESFPLTVTSAQKNPTAFYLCASAGTVAEKLFFGSGTQLSVL.

This rearrangement joins TRBV19 to TRBJ1-1; D gene ambiguous. CDR1 and CDR2 (germline): LNHDA, SQIVND (reference sequence). V was trimmed by 5 bases and J by 3 bases, leaving 13 bases between them. The CDR3 is 14 amino acids. CDR3 coding DNA: TGTGCCAGTAGTGGGAGGGAGGCGGACACTGAAGCTTTCTTT. This codes for CASSGREADTEAFF.

The chain uses TRBV6-6 and TRBJ2-1; D is possibly TRBD1 (6 bases). Per the germline V gene, CDR1 is MNHNY and CDR2 is SVGAGI (reference sequence). CDR3 length: 16 amino acids. V shed 4 bases and J shed 8 bases, with 21 bases lying between them. The DNA of the CDR3 is TGTGCCAGCAGTTCTTTTGAATGGACAGATCTCGATGAGCAGTTCTTC. It specifies CASSSFEWTDLDEQFF.

The rearrangement joins TRBV29-1 to TRBJ1-1, with 8 bases aligning to TRBD1. V was pared by 3 bases and J by 5 bases, with 8 bases of the junction left unmatched. Germline lookup yields CDR1 SQVTM and CDR2 ANQGSEA. The CDR3 has 14 residues. This CDR3 is CSVETTGAPTEAFF. CDR3 DNA: TGCAGCGTTGAGACGACAGGGGCCCCTACTGAAGCTTTCTTT.

The chain combines TRBV6-5 with TRBJ1-1, with TRBD1 matching 7 bases. The CDR3 runs to 14 residues. In germline, CDR1 is MNHEY, CDR2 SVGAGI. The J segment lost 7 bases and the V segment lost 6 bases, leaving 11 bases of the junction unmatched. The CDR3 nucleotides read TGTGCCAGCAGCAAGTGGCAGGGGGAAAATGAAGCTTTCTTT. Translating it yields CASSKWQGENEAFF.

The rearrangement links TRBV14 to TRBJ1-2; possible D gene TRBD1, 6 bases. With 2 bases removed from V and 5 bases from J, the gap between germline ends came to 27 bases. This CDR3 has 19 amino acids. The germline V gene encodes CDR1 SGHDN and CDR2 FVKESK. The CDR3 loop is CASSQRNGMKTGRAYGYTF. The CDR3 DNA sequence: TGTGCCAGCAGCCAAAGAAATGGGATGAAGACAGGCCGAGCTTATGGCTACACCTTC.

This chain connects TRBV2 to TRBJ2-1; perhaps TRBD1 as D (5 bases). Germline assignment: CDR1 SNHLY and CDR2 FYNNEI. Trimming pared 5 bases from V and 3 bases from J, leaving 8 bases between. The CDR3 loop spans 13 amino acids. The CDR3 loop is CASSQTVYNEQFF. DNA of the CDR3: TGTGCCAGCAGTCAGACAGTCTACAATGAGCAGTTCTTC.

The V gene is TRBV6-1, the J gene TRBJ2-5, with 9 positions matching TRBD1. The end of the DNA fits TRBJ2-7 better, so the J call may be wrong. This CDR3 has 15 residues. CDR1 MNHNS and CDR2 SASEGT come from the germline V gene. Here the CDR3 reads CASSEVGTGRNEQYF. In nucleotides, the CDR3 is TGTGCCAGCAGTGAAGTGGGGACAGGGAGGAACGAGCAGTACTTC.

The chain links TRBV27 to TRBJ2-7; 7 positions match TRBD1. The CDR3 consists of 15 residues. CDR1 is MNHEY, CDR2 SMNVEV, per germline (reference sequence). V shed 2 bases and J 4 bases; nucleotides not matched to a gene: 8. The CDR3 nucleotides are TGTGCCAGCAGTTTAGGGGACAGCACCCAATACGAGCAGTACTTC. This translates into CASSLGDSTQYEQYF.

The chain couples TRBV10-1 to TRBJ1-2; TRBD1 is a possible D gene (5 bases). CDR3 length: 16 amino acids. Trimming cost V 0 bases and J 6 bases, with 17 bases left between them. Germline assignment: CDR1 WNHNN and CDR2 SYGVQD (reference sequence). In nucleotides, the CDR3 is TGCGCCAGCAGTGAGTCGATCAGGACAAAGTTACATGGCTACACCTTC. Translation gives CASSESIRTKLHGYTF.

V is TRBV7-9 and J is TRBJ1-1; D is perhaps TRBD1 (5 bases). Trimming stripped 5 bases from V and 2 bases from J, with 9 bases between. Per the germline V gene, CDR1 is SEHNR and CDR2 is FQNEAQ (reference sequence). The CDR3 is 13 amino acids. The CDR3 bases are TGTGCCAGCAGCATCGACAGAAACACTGAAGCTTTCTTT. Its translation: CASSIDRNTEAFF.

V usage is TRBV7-2 and J usage is TRBJ2-1, with 9 bases lining up with TRBD2. The V segment lost 4 bases and the J segment 4 bases; nucleotides outside the gene matches: 11. Germline V gives CDR1 SGHTA, CDR2 FQGNSA. The CDR3 runs to 17 residues. As DNA, the CDR3 is TGTACCAGCAGCTCCCGCTCAGGGGCGGGGGGGTACAATGAGCAGTTCTTC. Translated: CTSSSRSGAGGYNEQFF.

The J gene is TRBJ2-1, the V gene TRBV6-5; no definite D call. Germline V gene sequence: CDR1 MNHEY, CDR2 SVGAGI. Trimming removed 4 bases from V and 7 bases from J, with 11 bases in between. The CDR3 consists of 13 residues. CDR3 amino acids: CASSSPLYNEQFF. The CDR3 DNA reads as TGTGCCAGCAGTTCTCCCTTATATAATGAGCAGTTCTTC.

V is TRBV11-2 and J is TRBJ1-2; 12 nucleotides line up with TRBD1. CDR1 is SGHAT and CDR2 is FQNNGV in the germline V gene. Trimming at V came to 1 base and at J to 5 bases, leaving 5 bases not matched to a gene. The CDR3 covers 16 residues. The chain's CDR3 is CASSLGGTGGKYGYTF. Written as DNA, the CDR3 is TGTGCCAGCAGCTTAGGCGGGACAGGGGGCAAGTATGGCTACACCTTC.

The chain has TRBV9 and TRBJ2-3; 10 bases agree with TRBD1. Per the germline V gene, CDR1 is SGDLS and CDR2 is YYNGEE. The CDR3 contains 16 residues. Germline trimming cut 4 bases from V and 1 base from J; bases unmatched to any gene: 6. Here the CDR3 DNA reads TGTGCCAGCAGCCAACAGACAGGGGGCGGCACAGATACGCAGTATTTT. It specifies CASSQQTGGGTDTQYF.